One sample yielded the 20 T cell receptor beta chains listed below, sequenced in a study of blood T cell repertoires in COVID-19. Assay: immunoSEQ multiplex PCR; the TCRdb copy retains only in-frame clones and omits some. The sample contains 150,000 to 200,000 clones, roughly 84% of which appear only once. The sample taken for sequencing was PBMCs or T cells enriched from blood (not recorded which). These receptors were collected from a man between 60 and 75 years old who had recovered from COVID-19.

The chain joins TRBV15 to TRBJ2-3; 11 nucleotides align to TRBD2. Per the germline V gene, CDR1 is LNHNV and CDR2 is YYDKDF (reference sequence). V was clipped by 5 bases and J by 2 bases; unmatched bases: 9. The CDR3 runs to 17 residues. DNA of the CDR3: TGTGCCACCAGCGGCCCGACTAGCGGGAAATTCACAGATACGCAGTATTTT. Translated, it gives CATSGPTSGKFTDTQYF.

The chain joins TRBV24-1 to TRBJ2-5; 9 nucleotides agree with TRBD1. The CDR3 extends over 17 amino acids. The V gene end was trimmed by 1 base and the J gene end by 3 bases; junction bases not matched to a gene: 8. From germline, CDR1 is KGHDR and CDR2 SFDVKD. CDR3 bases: TGTGCCACCAGTGATTTTTGGGGAACAGGGGGCAAAGAGACCCAGTACTTC. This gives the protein CATSDFWGTGGKETQYF.

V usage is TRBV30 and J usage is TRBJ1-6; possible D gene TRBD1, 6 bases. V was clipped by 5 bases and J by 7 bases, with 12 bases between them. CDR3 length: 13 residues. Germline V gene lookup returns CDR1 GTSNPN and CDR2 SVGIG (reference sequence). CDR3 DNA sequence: TGTGCCTGGGAACAGGGCGGAAATTCACCCCTCCACTTT. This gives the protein CAWEQGGNSPLHF. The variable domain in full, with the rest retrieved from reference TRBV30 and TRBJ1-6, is SQTIHQWPATLVQPVGSPLSLECTVEGTSNPNLYWYRQAAGRGLQLLFYSVGIGQISSEVPQNLSASRPQDRQFILSSKKLLLSDSGFYLCAWEQGGNSPLHFGNGTRLTVT.

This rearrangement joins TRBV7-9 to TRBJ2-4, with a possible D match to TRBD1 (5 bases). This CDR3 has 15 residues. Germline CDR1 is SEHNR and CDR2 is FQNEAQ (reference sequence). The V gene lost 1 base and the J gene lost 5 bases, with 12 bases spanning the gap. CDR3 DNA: TGTGCCAGCAGCTTAGTAGCAGGGTGGGAAAACATTCAGTACTTC. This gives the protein CASSLVAGWENIQYF.

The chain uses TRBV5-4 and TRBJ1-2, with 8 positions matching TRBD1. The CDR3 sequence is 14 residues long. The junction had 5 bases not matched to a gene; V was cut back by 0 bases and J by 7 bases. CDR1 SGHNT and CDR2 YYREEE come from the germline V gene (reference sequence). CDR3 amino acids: CASSLVAGGSGYTF. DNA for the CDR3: TGTGCCAGCAGCTTGGTCGCAGGGGGCTCTGGCTACACCTTC.

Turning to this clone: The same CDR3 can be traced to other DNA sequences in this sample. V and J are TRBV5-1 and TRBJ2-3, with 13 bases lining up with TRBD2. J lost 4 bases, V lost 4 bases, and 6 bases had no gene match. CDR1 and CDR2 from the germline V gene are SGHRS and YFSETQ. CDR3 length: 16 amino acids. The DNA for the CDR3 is TGCGCCAGCAGCCTACGGACTAGCGGGGGATCAGATACGCAGTATTTT. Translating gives CASSLRTSGGSDTQYF.

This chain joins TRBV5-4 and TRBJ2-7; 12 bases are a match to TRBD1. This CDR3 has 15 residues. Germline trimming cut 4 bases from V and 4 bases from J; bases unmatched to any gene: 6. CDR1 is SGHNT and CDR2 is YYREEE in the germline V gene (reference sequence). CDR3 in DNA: TGTGCCAGCAGCCGTGGGACAGGGGGCGGATACGAGCAGTACTTC. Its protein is CASSRGTGGGYEQYF.

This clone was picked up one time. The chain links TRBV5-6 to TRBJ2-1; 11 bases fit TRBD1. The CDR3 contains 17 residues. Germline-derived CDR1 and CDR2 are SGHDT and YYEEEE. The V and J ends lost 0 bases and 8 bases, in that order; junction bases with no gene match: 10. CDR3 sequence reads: CASSLERTGGSGDEQFF. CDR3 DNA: TGTGCCAGCAGCTTGGAGCGGACAGGGGGCAGTGGCGATGAGCAGTTCTTC.

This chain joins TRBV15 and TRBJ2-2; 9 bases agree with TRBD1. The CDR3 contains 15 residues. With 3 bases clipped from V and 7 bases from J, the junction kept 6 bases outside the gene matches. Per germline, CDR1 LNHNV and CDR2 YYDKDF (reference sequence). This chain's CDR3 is CATSRDRGRSGELFF. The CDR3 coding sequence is TGTGCCACCAGCAGGGACAGGGGTAGGAGCGGGGAGCTGTTTTTT.

The CDR3 DNA reads as TGTGCCACCGGGACTAGCGGGAGCACAGATACGCAGTATTTT. Translated: CATGTSGSTDTQYF. V and J are TRBV19 and TRBJ2-3; 12 bases agree with TRBD2. J lost 0 bases, V lost 10 bases, and 2 bases had no gene match. This CDR3 has 14 amino acids. In germline, CDR1 is LNHDA, CDR2 SQIVND (reference sequence).

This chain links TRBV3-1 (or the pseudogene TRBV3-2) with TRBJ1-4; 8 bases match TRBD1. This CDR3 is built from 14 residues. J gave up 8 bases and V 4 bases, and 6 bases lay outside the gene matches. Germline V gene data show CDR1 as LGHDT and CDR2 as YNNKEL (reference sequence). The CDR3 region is CASSPQGEGEKLFF. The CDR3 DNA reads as TGTGCCAGCAGCCCACAGGGGGAGGGGGAAAAACTGTTTTTT.

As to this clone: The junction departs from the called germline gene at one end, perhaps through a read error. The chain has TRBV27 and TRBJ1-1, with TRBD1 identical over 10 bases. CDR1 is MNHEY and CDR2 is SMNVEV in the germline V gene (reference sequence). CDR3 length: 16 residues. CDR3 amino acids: CSSSTPRTGGFTEAFF. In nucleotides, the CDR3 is TGTTCCAGCAGTACACCCCGGACAGGGGGTTTTACTGAAGCTTTCTTT.

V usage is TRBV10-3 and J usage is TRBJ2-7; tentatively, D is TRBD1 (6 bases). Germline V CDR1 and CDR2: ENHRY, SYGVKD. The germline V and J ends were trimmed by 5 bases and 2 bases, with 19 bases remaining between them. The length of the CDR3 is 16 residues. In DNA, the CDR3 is TGTGCCATCAGTTCCCAGGGCGGGCACAGGGCCTACGAGCAGTACTTC. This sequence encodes CAISSQGGHRAYEQYF.

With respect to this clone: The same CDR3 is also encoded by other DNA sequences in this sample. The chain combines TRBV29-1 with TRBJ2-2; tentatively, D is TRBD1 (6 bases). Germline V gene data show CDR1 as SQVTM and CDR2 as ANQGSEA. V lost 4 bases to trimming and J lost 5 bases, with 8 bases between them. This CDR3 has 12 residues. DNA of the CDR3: TGCAGCGTTGGCAGGGGAACCGGGGAGCTGTTTTTT. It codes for CSVGRGTGELFF.

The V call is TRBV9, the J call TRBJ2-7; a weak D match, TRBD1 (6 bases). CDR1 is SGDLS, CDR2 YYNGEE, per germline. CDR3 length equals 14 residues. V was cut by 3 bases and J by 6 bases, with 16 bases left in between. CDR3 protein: CASSAGWDNSEQYF. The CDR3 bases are TGTGCCAGCAGCGCCGGGTGGGACAATAGCGAGCAGTACTTC.

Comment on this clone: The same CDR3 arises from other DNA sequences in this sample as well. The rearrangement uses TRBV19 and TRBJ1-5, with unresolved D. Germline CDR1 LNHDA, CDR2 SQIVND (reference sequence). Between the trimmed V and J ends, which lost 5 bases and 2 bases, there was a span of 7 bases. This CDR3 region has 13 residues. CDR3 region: CASSSQGNQPQHF. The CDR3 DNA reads TGTGCCAGTAGTTCCCAGGGCAATCAGCCCCAGCATTTT.

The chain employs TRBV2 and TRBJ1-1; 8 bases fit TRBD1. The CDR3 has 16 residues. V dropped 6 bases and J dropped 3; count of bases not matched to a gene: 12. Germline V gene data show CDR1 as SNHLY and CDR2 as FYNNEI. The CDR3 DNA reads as TGTGCCAGCAGCCTGGACAGGGCCAAAGGGGACACTGAAGCTTTCTTT. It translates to CASSLDRAKGDTEAFF.

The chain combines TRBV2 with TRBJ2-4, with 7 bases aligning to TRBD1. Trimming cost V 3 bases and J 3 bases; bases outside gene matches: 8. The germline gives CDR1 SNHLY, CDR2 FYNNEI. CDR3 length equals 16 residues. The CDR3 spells CASSDNRGRDKNIQYF. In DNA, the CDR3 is TGTGCCAGCAGTGATAACAGGGGAAGAGACAAAAACATTCAGTACTTC.

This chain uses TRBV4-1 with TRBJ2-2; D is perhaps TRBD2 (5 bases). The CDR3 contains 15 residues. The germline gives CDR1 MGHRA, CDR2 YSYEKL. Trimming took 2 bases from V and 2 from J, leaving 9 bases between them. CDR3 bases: TGCGCCAGCAGCCAACGGGAATTCAACACCGGGGAGCTGTTTTTT. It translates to CASSQREFNTGELFF.

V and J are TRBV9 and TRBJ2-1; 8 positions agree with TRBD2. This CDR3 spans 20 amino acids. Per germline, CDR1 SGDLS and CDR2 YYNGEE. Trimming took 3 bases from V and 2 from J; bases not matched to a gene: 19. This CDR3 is CASSARTGRGAGATYNEQFF. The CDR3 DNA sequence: TGTGCCAGCAGCGCGCGGACGGGTAGAGGAGCGGGAGCTACCTACAATGAGCAGTTCTTC.